This passage covers 9 T cell receptor beta chains from one sample sequenced in a study of cytomegalovirus exposure and HLA in healthy donors. Data came from immunoSEQ multiplex PCR; TCRdb stores just in-frame clones and leaves some out. Found here are hundreds of thousands of clones, over 65% of them singletons; the top ten hold roughly 5.4%. Sequencing input: PBMCs. The receptors originated from a woman aged 18 to 35 in good health and CMV-seronegative.

This clone has a count of ten or more. The germline gene is not matched at one end of the junction; a read error may be the cause. The V and J genes are TRBV11-2 and TRBJ2-7; D remains ambiguous. Germline CDR1 is SGHAT and CDR2 is FQNNGV. This CDR3 has 15 amino acids. CDR3 region: CASSLDLPASHEQYF. The DNA for the CDR3 is TGTGCCAGCAGCTTAGATTTGCCAGCCTCCCACGAGCAGTACTTC.

In this sample, this clone turned up a few times. J is TRBJ2-1 and V is TRBV6-1; TRBD2 matches 11 bases. Trimming cost V 7 bases and J 5 bases; bases outside gene matches: 7. Germline lookup yields CDR1 MNHNS and CDR2 SASEGT. The CDR3 loop spans 15 amino acids. The CDR3 DNA reads TGTGCCAGCACCCCGGGACTAGCGGAGAACAATGAGCAGTTCTTC. Protein product: CASTPGLAENNEQFF.

This chain uses TRBV5-1 with TRBJ1-1; weak D call: TRBD1 (6 bases). The CDR3 length is 16 residues. Trimming cost V 4 bases and J 1 base, with 17 bases left between them. Germline-derived CDR1 and CDR2 are SGHRS and YFSETQ. CDR3 nucleotide sequence: TGCGCCAGCAGCGGGGGGGCAACCTCCCCGAACACTGAAGCTTTCTTT. It translates to CASSGGATSPNTEAFF.

This rearrangement joins TRBV27 to TRBJ1-2, with D possibly being TRBD1 (6 bases). The germline V gene has CDR1 MNHEY and CDR2 SMNVEV (reference sequence). This CDR3 has 15 residues. With 0 bases removed from V and 4 bases from J, the gap between germline ends came to 12 bases. CDR3 nucleotide sequence: TGTGCCAGCAGTTTATCGAGACAGGCAAGCTATGGCTACACCTTC. Its protein product is CASSLSRQASYGYTF.

This chain joins TRBV11-2 and TRBJ1-2; a weak D match, TRBD1 (5 bases). V lost 4 bases to trimming and J lost 8 bases, with 11 bases between them. This CDR3 has 12 residues. Germline lookup yields CDR1 SGHAT and CDR2 FQNNGV. The CDR3 protein is CASSSEGDGYTF. The CDR3 DNA sequence: TGTGCCAGCAGCTCCGAAGGGGACGGCTACACCTTC. The whole variable domain, remainder taken from reference TRBV11-2 and TRBJ1-2, is EAGVAQSPRYKIIEKRQSVAFWCNPISGHATLYWYQQILGQGPKLLIQFQNNGVVDDSQLPKDRFSAERLKGVDSTLKIQPAKLEDSAVYLCASSSEGDGYTFGSGTRLTVV.

The chain uses TRBV18 and TRBJ1-2, with TRBD1 matching 8 bases. In germline, CDR1 is KGHSH, CDR2 LQKENI. V dropped 3 bases and J dropped 5; count of bases not matched to a gene: 5. This CDR3 contains 14 residues. Here the CDR3 DNA reads TGTGCCAGCTCACCCACGACAGGGGCGTATGGCTACACCTTC. Protein: CASSPTTGAYGYTF.

As DNA, the CDR3 is TGTGCCAGCAGCTTATCAAGGCTAGCGAGATTCTTC. The encoded protein is CASSLSRLARFF. V and J are TRBV11-2 and TRBJ2-1; a weak D match, TRBD2 (6 bases). The length of the CDR3 is 12 residues. Germline loops: CDR1 SGHAT, CDR2 FQNNGV. The V end lost 2 bases, the J end lost 16 bases, and 15 bases lay between the germline ends.

The chain links TRBV6-5 to TRBJ2-3; TRBD1 agrees at 7 bases. CDR1 is MNHEY, CDR2 SVGAGI, per germline. CDR3 length: 15 residues. V lost 1 base and J lost 5; bases outside the gene matches: 6. CDR3 residues: CASSYFRQGKDTQYF. CDR3 nucleotide sequence: TGTGCCAGCAGTTACTTTAGACAGGGCAAAGATACGCAGTATTTT.

This clone occurred many times. The chain joins TRBV6-5 to TRBJ1-5; a possible D gene is TRBD1 (6 bases). Germline V gene lookup returns CDR1 MNHEY and CDR2 SVGAGI. Trimming stripped 5 bases from V and 9 bases from J, with 17 bases between. This CDR3 has 14 residues. The CDR3 nucleotides are TGTGCCAGCAGTCCCATGGGGGGCCAGCGGCCCCAGCATTTT. This translates into CASSPMGGQRPQHF.